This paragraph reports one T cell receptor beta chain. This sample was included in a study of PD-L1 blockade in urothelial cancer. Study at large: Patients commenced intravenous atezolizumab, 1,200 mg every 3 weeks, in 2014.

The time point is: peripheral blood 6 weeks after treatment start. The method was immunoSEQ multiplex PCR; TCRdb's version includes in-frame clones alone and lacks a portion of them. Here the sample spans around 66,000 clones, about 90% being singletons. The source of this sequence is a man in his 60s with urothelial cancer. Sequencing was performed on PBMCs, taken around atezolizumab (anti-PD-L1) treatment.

CDR3 nucleotide sequence: TGTGCCAGCAGCCAAACTCTAGGGGGAACTAGCACAGATACGCAGTATTTT. Protein product: CASSQTLGGTSTDTQYF. The chain uses TRBV4-2 and TRBJ2-3, with D possibly TRBD1 on 6 matching bases. The CDR3 runs 17 residues. Trimming pared 2 bases from V and 0 bases from J, leaving 15 bases between. Looked up from germline, CDR1 is LGHNA and CDR2 is YNFKEQ.